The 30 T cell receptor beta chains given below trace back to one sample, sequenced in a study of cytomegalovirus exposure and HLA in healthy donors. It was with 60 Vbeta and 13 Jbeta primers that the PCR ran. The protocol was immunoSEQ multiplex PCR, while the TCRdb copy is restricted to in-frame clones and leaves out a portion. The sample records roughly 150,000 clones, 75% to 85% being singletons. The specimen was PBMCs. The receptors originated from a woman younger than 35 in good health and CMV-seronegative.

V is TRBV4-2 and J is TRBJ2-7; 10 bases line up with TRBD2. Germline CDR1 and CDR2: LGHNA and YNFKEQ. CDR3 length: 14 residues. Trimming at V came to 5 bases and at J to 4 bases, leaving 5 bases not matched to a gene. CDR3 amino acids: CASSTGLAAYEQYF. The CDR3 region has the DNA TGTGCCAGCAGCACCGGACTAGCGGCTTACGAGCAGTACTTC.

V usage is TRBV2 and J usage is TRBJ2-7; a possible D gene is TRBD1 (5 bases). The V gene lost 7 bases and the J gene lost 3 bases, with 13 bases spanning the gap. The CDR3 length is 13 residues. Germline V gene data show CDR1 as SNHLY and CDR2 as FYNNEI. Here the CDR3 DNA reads TGTGCCAGCACAGTCCGACAGATCTACGAGCAGTACTTC. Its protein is CASTVRQIYEQYF.

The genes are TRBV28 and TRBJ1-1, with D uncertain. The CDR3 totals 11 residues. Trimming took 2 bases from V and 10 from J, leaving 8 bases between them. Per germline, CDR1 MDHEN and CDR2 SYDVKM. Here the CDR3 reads CASSLTRVAFF. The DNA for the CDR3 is TGTGCCAGCAGTTTAACACGGGTAGCTTTCTTT.

CDR3 loop: CSAQWGGRLAGVNEQFF. The DNA of the CDR3 is TGCAGCGCCCAATGGGGGGGAAGACTAGCGGGAGTCAATGAGCAGTTCTTC. The rearrangement joins TRBV29-1 to TRBJ2-1, with 12 nucleotides matching TRBD2. CDR1 is SQVTM and CDR2 is ANQGSEA in the germline V gene. There are 17 residues in the CDR3. J gave up 6 bases and V 7 bases, and 16 bases lay outside the gene matches.

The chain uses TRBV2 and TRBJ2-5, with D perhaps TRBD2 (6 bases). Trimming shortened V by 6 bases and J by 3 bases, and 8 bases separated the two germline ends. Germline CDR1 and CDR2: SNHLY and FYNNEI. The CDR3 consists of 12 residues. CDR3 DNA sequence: TGTGCCAGCAGCCTAGCGAAAGAGACCCAGTACTTC. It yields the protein CASSLAKETQYF.

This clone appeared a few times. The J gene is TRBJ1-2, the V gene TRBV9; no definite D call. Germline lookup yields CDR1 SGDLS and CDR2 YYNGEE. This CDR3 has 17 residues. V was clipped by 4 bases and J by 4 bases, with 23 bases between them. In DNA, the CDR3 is TGTGCCAGCAGCTCGTCAACGGGTCTCCACTTTTCCTATGGCTACACCTTC. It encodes CASSSSTGLHFSYGYTF.

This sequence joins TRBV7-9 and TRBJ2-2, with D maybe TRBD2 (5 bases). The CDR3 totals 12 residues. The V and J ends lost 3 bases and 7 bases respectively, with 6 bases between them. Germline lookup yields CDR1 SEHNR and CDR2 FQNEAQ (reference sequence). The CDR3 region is CASSFGVGELFF. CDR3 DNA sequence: TGTGCCAGCAGCTTCGGGGTCGGGGAGCTGTTTTTT.

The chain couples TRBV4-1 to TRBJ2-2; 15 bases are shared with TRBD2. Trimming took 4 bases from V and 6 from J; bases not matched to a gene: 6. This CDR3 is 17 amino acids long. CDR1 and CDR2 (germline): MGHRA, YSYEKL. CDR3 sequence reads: CASSLWTSGGAPGELFF. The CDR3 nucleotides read TGCGCCAGCAGCCTATGGACTAGCGGGGGGGCGCCCGGGGAGCTGTTTTTT.

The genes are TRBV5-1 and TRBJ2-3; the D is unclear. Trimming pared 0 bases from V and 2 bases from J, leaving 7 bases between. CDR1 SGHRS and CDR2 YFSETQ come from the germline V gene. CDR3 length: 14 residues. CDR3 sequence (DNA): TGCGCCAGCAGCTTGGGTTCCTCCACAGATACGCAGTATTTT. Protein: CASSLGSSTDTQYF. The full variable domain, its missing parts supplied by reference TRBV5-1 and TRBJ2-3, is KAGVTQTPRYLIKTRGQQVTLSCSPISGHRSVSWYQQTPGQGLQFLFEYFSETQRNKGNFPGRFSGRQFSNSRSEMNVSTLELGDSALYLCASSLGSSTDTQYFGPGTRLTVL.

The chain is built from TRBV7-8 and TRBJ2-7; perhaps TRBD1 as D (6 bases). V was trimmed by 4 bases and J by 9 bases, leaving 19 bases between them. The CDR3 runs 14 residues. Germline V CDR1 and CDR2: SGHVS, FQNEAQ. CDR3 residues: CASSSDRHTTGQYF. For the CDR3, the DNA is TGTGCCAGCAGCTCAGACAGGCATACTACGGGGCAGTACTTC.

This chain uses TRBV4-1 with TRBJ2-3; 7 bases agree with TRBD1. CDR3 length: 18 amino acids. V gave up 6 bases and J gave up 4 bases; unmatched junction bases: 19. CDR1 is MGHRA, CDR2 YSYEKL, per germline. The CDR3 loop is CASSLNTLTGAEADTQYF. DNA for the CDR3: TGCGCCAGCAGTCTTAATACCCTCACAGGGGCAGAGGCAGATACGCAGTATTTT.

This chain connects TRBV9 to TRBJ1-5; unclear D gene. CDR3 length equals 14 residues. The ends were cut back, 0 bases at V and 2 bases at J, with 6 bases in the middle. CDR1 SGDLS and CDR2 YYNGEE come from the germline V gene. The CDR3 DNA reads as TGTGCCAGCAGCGTAGACCAGGGCAATCAGCCCCAGCATTTT. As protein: CASSVDQGNQPQHF. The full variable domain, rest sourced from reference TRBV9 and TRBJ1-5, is DSGVTQTPKHLITATGQRVTLRCSPRSGDLSVYWYQQSLDQGLQFLIQYYNGEERAKGNILERFSAQQFPDLHSELNLSSLELGDSALYFCASSVDQGNQPQHFGDGTRLSIL.

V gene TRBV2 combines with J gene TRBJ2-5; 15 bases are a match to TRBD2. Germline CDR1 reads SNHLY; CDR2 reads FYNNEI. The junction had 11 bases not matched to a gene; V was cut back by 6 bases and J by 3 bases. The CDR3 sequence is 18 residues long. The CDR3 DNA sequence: TGTGCCAGCAGCTATACCGGGACTAGCGGGGGGACTAAAGAGACCCAGTACTTC. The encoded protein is CASSYTGTSGGTKETQYF.

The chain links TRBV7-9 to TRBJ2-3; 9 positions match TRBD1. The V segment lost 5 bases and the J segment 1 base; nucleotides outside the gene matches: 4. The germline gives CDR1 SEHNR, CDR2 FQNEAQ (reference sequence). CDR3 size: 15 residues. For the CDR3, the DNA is TGTGCCAGCAGCCAACAGGGGGCGGGCACAGATACGCAGTATTTT. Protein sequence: CASSQQGAGTDTQYF.

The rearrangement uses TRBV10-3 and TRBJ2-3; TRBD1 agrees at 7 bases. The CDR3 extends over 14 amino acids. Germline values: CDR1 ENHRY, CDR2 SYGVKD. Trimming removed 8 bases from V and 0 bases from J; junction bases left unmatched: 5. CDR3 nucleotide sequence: TGTGCCATCGGCCGGGACAGTAGCACAGATACGCAGTATTTT. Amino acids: CAIGRDSSTDTQYF.

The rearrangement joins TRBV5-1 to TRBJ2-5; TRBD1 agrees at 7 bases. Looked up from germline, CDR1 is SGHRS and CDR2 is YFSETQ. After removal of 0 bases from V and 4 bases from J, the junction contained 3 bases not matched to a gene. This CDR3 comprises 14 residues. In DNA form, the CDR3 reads TGCGCCAGCAGCTTGGGCAACAGGGGAGAGACCCAGTACTTC. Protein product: CASSLGNRGETQYF.

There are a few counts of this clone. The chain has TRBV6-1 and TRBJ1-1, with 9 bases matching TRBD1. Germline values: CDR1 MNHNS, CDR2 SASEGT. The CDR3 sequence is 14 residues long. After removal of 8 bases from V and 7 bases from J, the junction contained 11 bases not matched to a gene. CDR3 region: CASDEPDRGYEAFF. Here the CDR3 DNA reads TGTGCCAGCGACGAACCGGACAGGGGCTATGAAGCTTTCTTT.

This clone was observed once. The CDR3 region has the DNA TGTGCCAGTAGTATAGTCGGGGGGGACCCTAGCAATCAGCCCCAGCATTTT. Translated: CASSIVGGDPSNQPQHF. The J gene is TRBJ1-5, the V gene TRBV19, with TRBD1 as a possible D gene (5 bases). The CDR3 is 17 residues long. Germline CDR1 is LNHDA and CDR2 is SQIVND (reference sequence). Trimming left V 1 base short and J 0 bases short, with 13 bases between.

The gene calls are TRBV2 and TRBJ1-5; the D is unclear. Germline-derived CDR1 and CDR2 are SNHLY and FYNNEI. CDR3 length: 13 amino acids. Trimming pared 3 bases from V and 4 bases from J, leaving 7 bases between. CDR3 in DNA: TGTGCCAGCAGTGAGGGCTTTAATCAGCCCCAGCATTTT. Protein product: CASSEGFNQPQHF.

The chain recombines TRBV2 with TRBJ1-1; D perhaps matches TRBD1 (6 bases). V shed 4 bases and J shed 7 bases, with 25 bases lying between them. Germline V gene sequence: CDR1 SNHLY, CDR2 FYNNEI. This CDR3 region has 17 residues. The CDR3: CASSVVSRPGDVGEAFF. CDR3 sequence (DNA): TGTGCCAGCAGTGTTGTTTCGAGACCAGGGGACGTGGGTGAAGCTTTCTTT.

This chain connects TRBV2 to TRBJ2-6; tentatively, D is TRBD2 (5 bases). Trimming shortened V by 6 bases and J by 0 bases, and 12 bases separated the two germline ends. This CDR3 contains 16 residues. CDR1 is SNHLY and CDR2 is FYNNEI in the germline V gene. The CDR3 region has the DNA TGTGCCAGCAGAATTACCGGGATCTCTGGGGCCAACGTCCTGACTTTC. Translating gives CASRITGISGANVLTF.

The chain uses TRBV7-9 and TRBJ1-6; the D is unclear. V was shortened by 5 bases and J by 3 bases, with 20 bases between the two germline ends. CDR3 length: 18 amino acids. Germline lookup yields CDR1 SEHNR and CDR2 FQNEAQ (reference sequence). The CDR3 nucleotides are TGTGCCAGCAGCAATACTCGGGATTCTAGGGACTATAATTCACCCCTCCACTTT. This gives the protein CASSNTRDSRDYNSPLHF.

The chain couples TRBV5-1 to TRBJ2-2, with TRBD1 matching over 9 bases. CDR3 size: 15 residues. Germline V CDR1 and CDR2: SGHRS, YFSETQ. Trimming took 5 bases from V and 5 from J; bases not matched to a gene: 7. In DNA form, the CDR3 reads TGCGCCAGCAGTGGGACAGGGAAGAAGACCGGGGAGCTGTTTTTT. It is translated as CASSGTGKKTGELFF. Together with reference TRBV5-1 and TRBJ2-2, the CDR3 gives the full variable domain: KAGVTQTPRYLIKTRGQQVTLSCSPISGHRSVSWYQQTPGQGLQFLFEYFSETQRNKGNFPGRFSGRQFSNSRSEMNVSTLELGDSALYLCASSGTGKKTGELFFGEGSRLTVL.

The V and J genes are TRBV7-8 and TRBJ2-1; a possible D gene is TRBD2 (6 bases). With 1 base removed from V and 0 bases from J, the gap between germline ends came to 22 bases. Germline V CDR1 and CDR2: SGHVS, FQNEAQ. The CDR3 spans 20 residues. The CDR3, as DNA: TGTGCCAGCAGCTTAGTCTTTCGTTCCGGAGGGTGGAGCTCCTACAATGAGCAGTTCTTC. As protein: CASSLVFRSGGWSSYNEQFF.

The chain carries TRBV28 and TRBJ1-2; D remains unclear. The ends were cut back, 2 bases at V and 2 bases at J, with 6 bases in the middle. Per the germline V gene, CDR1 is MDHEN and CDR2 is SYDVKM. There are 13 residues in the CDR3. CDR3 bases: TGTGCCAGCAGTTTAATACAGAACTATGGCTACACCTTC. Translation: CASSLIQNYGYTF.

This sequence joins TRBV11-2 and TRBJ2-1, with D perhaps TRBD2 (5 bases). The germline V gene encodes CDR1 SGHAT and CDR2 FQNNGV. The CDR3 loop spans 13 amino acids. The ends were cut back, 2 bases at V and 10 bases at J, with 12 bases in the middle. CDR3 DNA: TGTGCCAGCAGCTTACCAGCAGGCGGGGAGCAGTTCTTC. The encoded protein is CASSLPAGGEQFF.

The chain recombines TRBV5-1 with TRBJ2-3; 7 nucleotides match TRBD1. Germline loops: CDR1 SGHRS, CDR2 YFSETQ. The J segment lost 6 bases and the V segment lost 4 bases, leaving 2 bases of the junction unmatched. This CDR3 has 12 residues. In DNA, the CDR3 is TGCGCCAGCAGCCGACAGGGTGATACGCAGTATTTT. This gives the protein CASSRQGDTQYF.

CDR3 region: CASSLASGSSYEQYF. CDR3 DNA: TGTGCCAGCAGCTTGGCTAGCGGGAGCTCCTACGAGCAGTACTTC. The chain carries TRBV5-5 and TRBJ2-7, with 10 bases aligning to TRBD2. The CDR3 sequence is 15 residues long. V was clipped by 0 bases and J by 0 bases; unmatched bases: 0. From germline, CDR1 is SGHKS and CDR2 YYEKEE (reference sequence).

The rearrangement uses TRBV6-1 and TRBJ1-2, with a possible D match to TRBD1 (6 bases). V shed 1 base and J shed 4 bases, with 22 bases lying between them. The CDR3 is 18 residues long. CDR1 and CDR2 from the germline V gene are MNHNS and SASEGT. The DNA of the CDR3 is TGTGCCAGCAGTGAAGTTTCAGACAGGCTCGGCCTATCCTATGGCTACACCTTC. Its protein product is CASSEVSDRLGLSYGYTF.

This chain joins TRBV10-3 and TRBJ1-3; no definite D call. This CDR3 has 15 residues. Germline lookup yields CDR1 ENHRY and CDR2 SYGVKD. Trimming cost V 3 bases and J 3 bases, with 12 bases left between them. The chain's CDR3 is CAISDSEGFGNTIYF. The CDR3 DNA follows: TGTGCCATCAGTGATTCTGAGGGATTTGGAAACACCATATATTTT.